Listed below are T cell receptor beta chains from one sample, sequenced in a study of CD8 T cells in Susac syndrome. Using its own MiXCR run on the immunoSEQ multiplex PCR reads, TCRdb lists one record per CDR3 protein. The table has 190,000 or so distinct CDR3 sequences, just under 95% seen once. The sample consisted of CD4+ T cells from PBMCs. These receptors all stem from a human donor with multiple sclerosis. Each CDR3 is given with its conserved first and last residue. For some rows the clone size is stated as once, few or many, or as a class when expanded; others skip it.

J gene,V gene,clone size,CDR3 protein
TRBJ1-2,TRBV3-1,once,CATGGPGDYTF
TRBJ2-3,TRBV6-1,.,CASSPRFAGGTDTQYF
TRBJ1-1,TRBV30,.,CAWSHSGNTEAFF
TRBJ1-2,TRBV29-1,once,CSVGGTGTHTF
TRBJ2-7,TRBV12-3/TRBV12-4,once,CASSTLGSEQYF
TRBJ2-3,TRBV15,once,CATSRTSGFTDTQYF
TRBJ2-2,TRBV20-1,.,CSARDVLAGATGELFF
TRBJ2-1,TRBV2,.,CASNPGQVYNEQFF
TRBJ1-6,TRBV10-3,.,CAISYGTDNSPLHF
TRBJ2-1,TRBV20-1,.,CSASPGTSPDEQFF
TRBJ2-3,TRBV5-4,.,CASSWAGGADTQYF
TRBJ1-1,TRBV9,.,CASSVDWGEAFF
TRBJ1-2,TRBV30,.,CAWGMGDGDGYTF
TRBJ1-2,TRBV5-1,.,CASSTRRQSNYGYTF
TRBJ2-4,TRBV18,.,CASSPPAGEGIQYF
TRBJ2-1,TRBV12-3/TRBV12-4,.,CASSYYGKHNEQFF
TRBJ1-5,TRBV19,.,CATLDRGGDQPQHF
TRBJ1-6,TRBV6-6,.,CASTADRINSPLHF
TRBJ1-1,TRBV29-1,.,CVGGETVNTEAFF
TRBJ2-5,TRBV30,.,CAWRARGPGGTQYF
TRBJ2-5,TRBV20-1,once,CSARQGLRETQYF
TRBJ1-2,TRBV30,.,CACRDRVGGYTF
TRBJ1-1,TRBV29-1,.,CSVAGGGQAFF
TRBJ2-7,TRBV20-1,.,CSARRDGGATEQYF
TRBJ2-2,TRBV30,.,CAWSLRQSGELFF
TRBJ2-4,TRBV20-1,once,CSARTGGWENIQYF
TRBJ2-2,TRBV30,.,CAKTGTGNTGELFF
TRBJ1-2,TRBV25-1,.,CASSEYGGYTF